One T cell receptor (beta chain) is described in this entry. The antigen is undetermined. The data were taken from a study of cytomegalovirus exposure and HLA in healthy donors. In the study overall: There were approximately 400 genotyped donors. Of these, roughly 80% fell in the genetic ancestry cluster associated with self-reported Caucasian donors.

Findings of the study overall: TCR beta V- and J-gene trimming, according to a later analysis, was linked to a missense DCLRE1C variant. Under in vitro conditions, three CMV-associated chains were confirmed as specific for CMV antigens.

The PCR contained 60 Vbeta and 13 Jbeta primers. Sequencing was performed with immunoSEQ multiplex PCR; in TCRdb, only in-frame clones are kept and a portion is missing. The table records about 200,000 clones, nearly 80% of them present only once. This CDR3 has 13 residues. Germline CDR1 is SGHRS and CDR2 is YFSETQ. V was cut by 1 base and J by 6 bases, with 9 bases left in between. Donors were ostensibly healthy at sampling, although undocumented immune exposures were probable. Sequencing was done on a sample of PBMCs. The chain employs TRBV5-1 and TRBJ2-3, with TRBD1 as a possible D gene (6 bases). The source of this sequence is a man aged 18 to 35 in good health and CMV-seronegative. CDR3 coding DNA: TGCGCCAGCAGCTTGCACAGGGACGATACGCAGTATTTT. It is translated as CASSLHRDDTQYF. Combining the CDR3 with reference TRBV5-1 and TRBJ2-3 gives the whole variable domain KAGVTQTPRYLIKTRGQQVTLSCSPISGHRSVSWYQQTPGQGLQFLFEYFSETQRNKGNFPGRFSGRQFSNSRSEMNVSTLELGDSALYLCASSLHRDDTQYFGPGTRLTVL.